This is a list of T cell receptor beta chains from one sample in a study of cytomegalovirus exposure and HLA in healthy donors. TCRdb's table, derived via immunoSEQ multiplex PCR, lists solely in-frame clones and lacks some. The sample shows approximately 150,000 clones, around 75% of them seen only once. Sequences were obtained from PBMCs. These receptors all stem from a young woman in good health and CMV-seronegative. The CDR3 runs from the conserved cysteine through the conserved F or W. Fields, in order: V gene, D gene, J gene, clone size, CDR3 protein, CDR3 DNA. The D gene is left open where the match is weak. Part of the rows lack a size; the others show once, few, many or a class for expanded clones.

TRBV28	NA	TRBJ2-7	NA	CASRLWGTNTYEQYF	TGTGCCAGCAGGCTTTGGGGGACAAACACCTACGAGCAGTACTTC
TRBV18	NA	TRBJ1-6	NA	CASSPLGGNSPLHF	TGTGCCAGCTCCCCCTTGGGGGGAAATTCACCCCTCCACTTT
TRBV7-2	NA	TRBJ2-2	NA	CASGEAGELFF	TGTGCCAGCGGGGAGGCCGGGGAGCTGTTTTTT
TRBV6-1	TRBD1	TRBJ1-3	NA	CASSEVRGPGNTIYF	TGTGCCAGCAGTGAGGTCAGGGGGCCTGGAAACACCATATATTTT
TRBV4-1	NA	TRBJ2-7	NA	CASSQFGGRDRPPSHEQYF	TGCGCCAGCAGCCAATTTGGGGGCAGGGACCGACCACCCTCCCACGAGCAGTACTTC
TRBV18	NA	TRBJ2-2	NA	CASSPWTNTGELFF	TGTGCCAGCTCACCCTGGACTAACACCGGGGAGCTGTTTTTT
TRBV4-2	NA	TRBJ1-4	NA	CASSQGQGGNEKLFF	TGTGCCAGCAGCCAAGGGCAGGGAGGTAATGAAAAACTGTTTTTT
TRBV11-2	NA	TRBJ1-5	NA	CASSRLGAYGNQPQHF	TGTGCCAGCAGCCGCCTAGGGGCGTATGGCAATCAGCCCCAGCATTTT
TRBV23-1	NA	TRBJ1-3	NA	CASRDAISLGPSSGNTIYF	TGCGCCAGCAGGGACGCGATCTCTCTGGGGCCGAGCTCTGGAAACACCATATATTTT
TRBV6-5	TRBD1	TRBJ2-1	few	CASSPTDRAYLRQFF	TGTGCCAGCAGTCCCACGGACAGGGCCTATCTCCGGCAGTTCTTC
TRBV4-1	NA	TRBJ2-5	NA	CASSQWASVNQETQYF	TGCGCCAGCAGCCAATGGGCTAGCGTCAACCAAGAGACCCAGTACTTC
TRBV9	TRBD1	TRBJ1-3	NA	CASSADRGPSGNTIYF	TGTGCCAGCAGCGCAGACAGGGGTCCCTCTGGAAACACCATATATTTT
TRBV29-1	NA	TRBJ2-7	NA	CSVFSGQNSYEQYF	TGCAGCGTTTTTAGCGGTCAGAACTCCTACGAGCAGTACTTC
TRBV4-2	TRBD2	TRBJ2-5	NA	CASSRRGSAGGPKETQYF	TGTGCCAGCAGCCGACGCGGCTCGGCGGGGGGCCCGAAAGAGACCCAGTACTTC
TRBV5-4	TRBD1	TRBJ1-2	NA	CASSTGQAANYGYTF	TGTGCCAGCAGCACCGGACAGGCGGCTAACTATGGCTACACCTTC
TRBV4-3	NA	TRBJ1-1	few	CASSLTANTEAFF	TGCGCCAGCAGCTTGACAGCGAACACTGAAGCTTTCTTT
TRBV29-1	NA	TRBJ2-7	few	CSVRPRGTSYEQYF	TGCAGCGTTCGTCCTCGGGGGACCTCCTACGAGCAGTACTTC
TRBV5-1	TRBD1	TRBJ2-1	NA	CASSFGQGQFF	TGCGCCAGCAGCTTTGGACAGGGGCAGTTCTTC
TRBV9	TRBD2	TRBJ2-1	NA	CASGSLAGGHGEQFF	TGTGCCAGCGGCTCACTAGCGGGGGGCCATGGTGAGCAGTTCTTC
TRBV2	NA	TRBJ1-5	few	CASSEYGTKNNQPQHF	TGTGCCAGCAGTGAATATGGGACAAAAAACAATCAGCCCCAGCATTTT
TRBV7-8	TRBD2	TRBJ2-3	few	CASSPGVAGGLTDTQYF	TGTGCCAGCAGCCCCGGGGTAGCGGGGGGTCTAACAGATACGCAGTATTTT
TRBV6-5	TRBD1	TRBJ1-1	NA	CASSYSGRGLAEAFF	TGTGCCAGCAGTTACTCGGGCAGGGGGCTGGCTGAAGCTTTCTTT
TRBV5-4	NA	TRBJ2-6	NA	CASSKGGGANGLTF	TGTGCCAGCAGCAAGGGTGGTGGGGCCAACGGCCTGACTTTC
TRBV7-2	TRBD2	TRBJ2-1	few	CASSFAGGSYVGQFF	TGTGCCAGCAGCTTCGCGGGGGGGTCCTATGTCGGGCAGTTCTTC
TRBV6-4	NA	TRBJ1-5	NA	CASSETVNQPQHF	TGTGCCAGCAGTGAAACAGTCAATCAGCCCCAGCATTTT
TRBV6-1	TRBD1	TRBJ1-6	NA	CASSLRTGGDSPLHF	TGTGCCAGCAGTCTTAGGACAGGGGGGGATTCACCCCTCCACTTT
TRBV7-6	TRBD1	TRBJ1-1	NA	CASSPGQGARNTEAFF	TGTGCCAGCAGCCCCGGACAGGGGGCGCGTAACACTGAAGCTTTCTTT
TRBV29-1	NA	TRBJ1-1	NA	CSALTQLETEAFF	TGCAGCGCTCTGACCCAACTGGAGACTGAAGCTTTCTTT
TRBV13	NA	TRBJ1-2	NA	CASSPGGWGANYGYTF	TGTGCCAGCAGCCCAGGAGGTTGGGGGGCTAACTATGGCTACACCTTC
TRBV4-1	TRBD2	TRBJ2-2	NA	CASSHRLAGELFAGELFF	TGCGCCAGCAGCCACAGACTAGCGGGAGAATTGTTCGCCGGGGAGCTGTTTTTT
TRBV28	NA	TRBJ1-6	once	CASSFSNSPLHF	TGTGCCAGCAGTTTTAGTAATTCACCCCTCCACTTT
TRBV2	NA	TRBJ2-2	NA	CASSEARPNRFGNTGELFF	TGTGCCAGCAGTGAAGCGAGGCCGAATCGGTTCGGGAACACCGGGGAGCTGTTTTTT
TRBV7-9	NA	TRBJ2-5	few	CASTLGTLPGETQYF	TGTGCCAGCACCCTGGGGACACTACCCGGGGAGACCCAGTACTTC
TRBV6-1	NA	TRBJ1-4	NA	CASSEKFAGTEKLFF	TGTGCCAGCAGTGAAAAGTTCGCCGGTACTGAAAAACTGTTTTTT
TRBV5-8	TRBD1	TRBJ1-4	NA	CASSWLIGTGQEKLFF	TGTGCCAGCAGCTGGTTAATTGGGACAGGGCAGGAAAAACTGTTTTTT
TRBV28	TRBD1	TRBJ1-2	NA	CASSFGQGNYGYTF	TGTGCCAGCAGTTTCGGACAGGGGAACTATGGCTACACCTTC
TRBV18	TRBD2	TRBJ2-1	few	CASSPRTSGKYNEQFF	TGTGCCAGCTCGCCCCGGACTAGCGGAAAATACAATGAGCAGTTCTTC
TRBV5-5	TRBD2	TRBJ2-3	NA	CASSFGTTPQTQYF	TGTGCCAGCAGCTTTGGGACTACCCCCCAAACGCAGTATTTT
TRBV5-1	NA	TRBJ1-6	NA	CASSFRSRGASSLHF	TGCGCCAGCAGCTTTCGGTCCAGGGGCGCGAGTTCCCTCCACTTT
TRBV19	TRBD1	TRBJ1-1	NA	CASVGGLFRDTEAFF	TGTGCCAGTGTAGGGGGCTTATTTAGGGACACTGAAGCTTTCTTT
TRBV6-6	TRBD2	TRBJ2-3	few	CASRDGDYRLTDTQYF	TGTGCCAGCAGAGACGGGGACTACCGTTTGACAGATACGCAGTATTTT
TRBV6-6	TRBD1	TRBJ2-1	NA	CATRTGGSGYEQFF	TGTGCCACCAGGACAGGTGGCTCCGGTTATGAGCAGTTCTTC
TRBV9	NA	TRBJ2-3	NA	CASSEESYTQYF	TGTGCCAGCAGCGAAGAGTCCTATACGCAGTATTTT
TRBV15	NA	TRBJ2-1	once	CATRNGGESYNEQFF	TGTGCCACCAGAAATGGAGGGGAATCCTACAATGAGCAGTTCTTC
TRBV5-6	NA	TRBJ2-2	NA	CASSPDRPNTGELFF	TGTGCCAGCAGCCCGGACAGACCTAACACCGGGGAGCTGTTTTTT
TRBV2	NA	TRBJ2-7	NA	CASQQETYEQYF	TGTGCCAGCCAACAGGAGACCTACGAGCAGTACTTC
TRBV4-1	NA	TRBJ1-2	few	CASSQGGNYGYTF	TGCGCCAGCAGCCAAGGAGGGAACTATGGCTACACCTTC
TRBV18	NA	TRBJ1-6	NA	CASSGGGDSPLHF	TGTGCCAGCTCAGGTGGGGGGGACTCACCCCTCCACTTT
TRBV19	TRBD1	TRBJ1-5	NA	CASRPPGQNQPQHF	TGTGCCAGTAGACCGCCGGGACAGAATCAGCCCCAGCATTTT